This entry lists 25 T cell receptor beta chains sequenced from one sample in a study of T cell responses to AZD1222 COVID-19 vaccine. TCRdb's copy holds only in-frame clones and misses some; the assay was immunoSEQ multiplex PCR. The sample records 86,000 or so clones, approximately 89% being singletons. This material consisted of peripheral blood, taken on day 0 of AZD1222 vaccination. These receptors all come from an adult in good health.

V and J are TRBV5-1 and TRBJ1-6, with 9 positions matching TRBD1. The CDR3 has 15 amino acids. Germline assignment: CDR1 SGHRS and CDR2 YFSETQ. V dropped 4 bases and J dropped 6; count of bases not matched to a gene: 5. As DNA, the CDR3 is TGCGCCAGCAGCGCGGGACAGGGTGGTAATTCACCCCTCCACTTT. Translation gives CASSAGQGGNSPLHF.

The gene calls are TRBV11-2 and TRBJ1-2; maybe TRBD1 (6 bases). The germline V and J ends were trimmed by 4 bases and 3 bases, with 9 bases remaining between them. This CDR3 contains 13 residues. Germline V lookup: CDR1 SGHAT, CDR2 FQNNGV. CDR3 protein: CASSSSGDYGYTF. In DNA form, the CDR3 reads TGTGCCAGCAGCTCGTCAGGGGACTATGGCTACACCTTC.

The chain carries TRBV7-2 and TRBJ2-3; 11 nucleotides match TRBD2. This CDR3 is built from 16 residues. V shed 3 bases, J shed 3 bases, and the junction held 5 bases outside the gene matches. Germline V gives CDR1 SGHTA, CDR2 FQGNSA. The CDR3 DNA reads TGTGCCAGCAGCTTGATTAGCGGGGGGGAGACAGATACGCAGTATTTT. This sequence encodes CASSLISGGETDTQYF.

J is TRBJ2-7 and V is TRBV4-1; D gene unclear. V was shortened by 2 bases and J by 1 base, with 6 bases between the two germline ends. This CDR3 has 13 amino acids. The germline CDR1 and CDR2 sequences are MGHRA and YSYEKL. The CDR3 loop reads CASSQRDSYEQYF. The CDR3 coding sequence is TGCGCCAGCAGCCAACGCGATTCCTACGAGCAGTACTTC.

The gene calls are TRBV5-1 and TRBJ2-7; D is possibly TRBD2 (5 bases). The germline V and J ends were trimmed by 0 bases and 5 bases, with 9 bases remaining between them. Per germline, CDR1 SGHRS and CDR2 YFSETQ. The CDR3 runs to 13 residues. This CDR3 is CASSLGGRNEQYF. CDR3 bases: TGCGCCAGCAGCTTGGGAGGGAGAAACGAGCAGTACTTC.

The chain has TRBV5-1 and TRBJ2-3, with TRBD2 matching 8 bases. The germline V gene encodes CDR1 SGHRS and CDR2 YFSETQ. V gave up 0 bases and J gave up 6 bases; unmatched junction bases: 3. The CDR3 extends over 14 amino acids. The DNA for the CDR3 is TGCGCCAGCAGCTTGGGCGGGAGGTATGATACGCAGTATTTT. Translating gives CASSLGGRYDTQYF.

CDR3 in amino acids: CASSLGGWGQGSGEQFF. CDR3 in DNA: TGTGCCAGCAGCTTAGGCGGTTGGGGACAAGGATCCGGGGAGCAGTTCTTC. V is TRBV11-3 and J is TRBJ2-1, with D maybe TRBD1 (6 bases). This CDR3 is built from 17 residues. V was cut by 1 base and J by 10 bases, with 23 bases left in between. Germline-derived CDR1 and CDR2 are SGHNT and YENEEA.

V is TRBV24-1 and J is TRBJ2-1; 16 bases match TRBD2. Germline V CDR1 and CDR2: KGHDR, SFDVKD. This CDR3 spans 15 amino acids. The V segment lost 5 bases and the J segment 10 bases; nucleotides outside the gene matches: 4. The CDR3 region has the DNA TGTGCCACCAGTGCCGGGACTAGCGGGAGGGTCGAGCAGTTCTTC. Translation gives CATSAGTSGRVEQFF.

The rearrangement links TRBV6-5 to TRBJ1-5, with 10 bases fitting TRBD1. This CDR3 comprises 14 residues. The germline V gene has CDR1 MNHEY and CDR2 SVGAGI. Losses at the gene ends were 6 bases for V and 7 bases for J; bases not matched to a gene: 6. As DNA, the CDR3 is TGTGCCAGCAGGGGACAGGGGAGTCGCCAGCCCCAGCATTTT. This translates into CASRGQGSRQPQHF.

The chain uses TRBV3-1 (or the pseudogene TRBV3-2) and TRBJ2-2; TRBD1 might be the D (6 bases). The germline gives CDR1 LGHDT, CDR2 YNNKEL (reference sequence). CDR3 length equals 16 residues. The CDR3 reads CAAGWWGLQNTGELFF. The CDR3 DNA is TGTGCAGCAGGGTGGTGGGGGCTCCAAAACACCGGGGAGCTGTTTTTT.

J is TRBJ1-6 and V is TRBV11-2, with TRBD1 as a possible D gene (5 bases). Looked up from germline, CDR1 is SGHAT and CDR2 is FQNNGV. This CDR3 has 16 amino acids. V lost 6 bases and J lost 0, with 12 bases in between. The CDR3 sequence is CASRPGTDSYNSPLHF. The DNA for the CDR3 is TGTGCCAGCAGACCAGGGACGGACTCCTATAATTCACCCCTCCACTTT.

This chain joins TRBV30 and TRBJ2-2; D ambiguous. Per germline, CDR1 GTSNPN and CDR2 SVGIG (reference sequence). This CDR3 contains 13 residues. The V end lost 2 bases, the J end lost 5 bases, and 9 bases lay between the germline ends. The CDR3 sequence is CAWSPRRTGELFF. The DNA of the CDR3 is TGTGCCTGGAGTCCCCGTAGGACCGGGGAGCTGTTTTTT.

DNA for the CDR3: TGTGCCAGTAGTATGGGGACAGGTCCTCGCAGTACAGATACGCAGTATTTT. Its translation: CASSMGTGPRSTDTQYF. The V gene is TRBV19, the J gene TRBJ2-3; 8 bases match TRBD1. The ends lost 3 bases at V and 3 bases at J; junction bases unmatched: 11. CDR1 and CDR2 from the germline V gene are LNHDA and SQIVND (reference sequence). The CDR3 is 17 residues long.

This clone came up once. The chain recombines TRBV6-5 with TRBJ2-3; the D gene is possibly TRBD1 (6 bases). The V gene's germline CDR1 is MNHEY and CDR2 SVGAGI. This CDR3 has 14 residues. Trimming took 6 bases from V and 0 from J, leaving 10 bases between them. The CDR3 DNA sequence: TGTGCCAGCAGCTTGGACAGAAGCACAGATACGCAGTATTTT. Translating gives CASSLDRSTDTQYF.

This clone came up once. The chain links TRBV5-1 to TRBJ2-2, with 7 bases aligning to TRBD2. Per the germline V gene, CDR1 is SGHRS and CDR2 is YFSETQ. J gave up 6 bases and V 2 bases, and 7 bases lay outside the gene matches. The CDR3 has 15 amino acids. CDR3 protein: CASSLSSGPPGELFF. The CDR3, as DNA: TGCGCCAGCAGCTTAAGTAGCGGGCCACCCGGGGAGCTGTTTTTT. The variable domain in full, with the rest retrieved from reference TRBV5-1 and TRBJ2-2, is KAGVTQTPRYLIKTRGQQVTLSCSPISGHRSVSWYQQTPGQGLQFLFEYFSETQRNKGNFPGRFSGRQFSNSRSEMNVSTLELGDSALYLCASSLSSGPPGELFFGEGSRLTVL.

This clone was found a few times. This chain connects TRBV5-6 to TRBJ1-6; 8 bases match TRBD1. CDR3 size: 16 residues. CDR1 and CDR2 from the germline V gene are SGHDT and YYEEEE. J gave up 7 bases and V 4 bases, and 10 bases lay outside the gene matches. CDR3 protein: CASSAFANRGNSPLHF. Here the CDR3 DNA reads TGTGCCAGCAGCGCTTTCGCTAACAGGGGGAATTCACCCCTCCACTTT. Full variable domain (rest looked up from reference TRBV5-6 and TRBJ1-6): DAGVTQSPTHLIKTRGQQVTLRCSPKSGHDTVSWYQQALGQGPQFIFQYYEEEERQRGNFPDRFSGHQFPNYSSELNVNALLLGDSALYLCASSAFANRGNSPLHFGNGTRLTVT.

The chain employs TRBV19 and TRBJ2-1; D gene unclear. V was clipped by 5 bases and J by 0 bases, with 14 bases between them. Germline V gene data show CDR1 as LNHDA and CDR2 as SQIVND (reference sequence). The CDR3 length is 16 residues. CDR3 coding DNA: TGTGCCAGTAGTTCTGACCCCATCAGCTCCTACAATGAGCAGTTCTTC. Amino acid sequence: CASSSDPISSYNEQFF.

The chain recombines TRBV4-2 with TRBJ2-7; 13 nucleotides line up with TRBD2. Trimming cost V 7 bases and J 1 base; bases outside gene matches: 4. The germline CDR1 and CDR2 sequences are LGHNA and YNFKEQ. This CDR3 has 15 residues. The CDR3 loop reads CASTGGLAGSYEQYF. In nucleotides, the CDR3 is TGTGCCAGCACCGGGGGACTAGCGGGGTCCTACGAGCAGTACTTC.

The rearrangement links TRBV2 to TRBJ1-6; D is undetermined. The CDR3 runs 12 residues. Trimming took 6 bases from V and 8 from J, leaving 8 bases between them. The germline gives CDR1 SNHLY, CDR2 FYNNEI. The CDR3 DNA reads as TGTGCCAGCAGGCGCTTAGATTCACCCCTCCACTTT. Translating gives CASRRLDSPLHF.

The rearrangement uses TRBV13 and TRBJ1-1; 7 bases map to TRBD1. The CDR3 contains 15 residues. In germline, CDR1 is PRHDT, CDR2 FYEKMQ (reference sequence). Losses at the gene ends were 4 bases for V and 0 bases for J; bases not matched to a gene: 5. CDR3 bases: TGTGCCAGCAGCTCCCGGGACAGTTTGAACACTGAAGCTTTCTTT. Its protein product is CASSSRDSLNTEAFF.

The CDR3: CATCNSANEKLFF. The CDR3 DNA reads as TGTGCCACCTGTAACTCGGCTAATGAAAAACTGTTTTTT. The chain joins TRBV6-2 or TRBV6-3 to TRBJ1-4; D unresolved. CDR3 length: 13 residues. Germline V lookup: CDR1 MNHEY, CDR2 SVGEGT. Between the trimmed V and J ends, which lost 10 bases and 3 bases, there was a span of 12 bases.

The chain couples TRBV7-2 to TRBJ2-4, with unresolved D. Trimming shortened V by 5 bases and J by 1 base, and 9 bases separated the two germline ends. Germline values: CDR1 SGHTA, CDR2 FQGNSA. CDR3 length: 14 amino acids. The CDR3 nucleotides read TGTGCCAGCAGCGCGAACCTGGCCAAAAACATTCAGTACTTC. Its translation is CASSANLAKNIQYF. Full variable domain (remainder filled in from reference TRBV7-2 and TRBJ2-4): GAGVSQSPSNKVTEKGKDVELRCDPISGHTALYWYRQSLGQGLEFLIYFQGNSAPDKSGLPSDRFSAERTGGSVSTLTIQRTQQEDSAVYLCASSANLAKNIQYFGAGTRLSVL.

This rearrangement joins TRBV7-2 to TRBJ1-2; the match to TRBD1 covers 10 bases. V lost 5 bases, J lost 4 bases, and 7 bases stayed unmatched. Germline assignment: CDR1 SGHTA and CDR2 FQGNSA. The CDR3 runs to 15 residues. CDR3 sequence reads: CASSTRQGASYGYTF. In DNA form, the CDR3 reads TGTGCCAGCAGCACAAGACAGGGGGCTTCCTATGGCTACACCTTC.

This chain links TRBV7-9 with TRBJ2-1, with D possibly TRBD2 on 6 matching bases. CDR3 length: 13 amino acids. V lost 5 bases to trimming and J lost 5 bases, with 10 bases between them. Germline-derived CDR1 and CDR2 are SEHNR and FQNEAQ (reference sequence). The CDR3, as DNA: TGTGCCAGCAGCCGCGGGGCGGACAATGAGCAGTTCTTC. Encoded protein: CASSRGADNEQFF.

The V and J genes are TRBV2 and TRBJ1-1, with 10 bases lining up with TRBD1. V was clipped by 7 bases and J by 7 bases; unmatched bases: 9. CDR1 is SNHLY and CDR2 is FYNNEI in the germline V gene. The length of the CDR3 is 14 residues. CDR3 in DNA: TGTGCCAGCAATCCGGGACAGGGGACCATTGAAGCTTTCTTT. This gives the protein CASNPGQGTIEAFF.